This TCR beta chain was retrieved from a study of blood T cell repertoires in COVID-19. Whole-study context: From T cells, B-cell-depleted T cells, or PBMCs came the material, which was cDNA or gDNA.

As processed by the authors: Using reference gene primer amplification, nucleated cell counts were estimated. Assay used: immunoSEQ multiplex PCR; TCRdb lists only in-frame clones, some missing. V, J and clone size reflect that table, while D and trimming were determined from the DNA. The table has fewer than 200,000 clones, roughly 81% seen once. The CDR3 runs 15 residues. Germline values: CDR1 SEHNR, CDR2 FQNEAQ (reference sequence). V lost 5 bases and J lost 8, with 18 bases in between. This clonotype was sampled from a man aged 35-49 years who had recovered from COVID-19. V usage is TRBV7-9 and J usage is TRBJ1-4; possibly TRBD1 for D (5 bases). Sequencing used peripheral blood. CDR3 coding DNA: TGTGCCAGCAGCCCAGGAGGGACGGGAAAGGAAAAACTGTTTTTT. Protein sequence: CASSPGGTGKEKLFF.